This T cell receptor (beta chain) came from a study of CD4 T cells in relation to SARS-CoV-2 and coronaviruses. Background on the study: After 10 to 11 days of antigen culture, PBMC TCR beta CDR3s were sequenced. The HLA restriction of the shared crossreactive spike epitopes was mapped.

Trimming left V 5 bases short and J 2 bases short, with 11 bases between. Germline lookup yields CDR1 KGHSH and CDR2 LQKENI. CDR3 length: 14 residues. The unexposed donors gave CD4+ T cells in about 2010-2019, prior to COVID-19. Isolation of CD4+ T cells took place after roughly nine days in culture. Testing used SARS-CoV-2 S/N and four cold-coronavirus spikes on unexposed-donor CD4+ T cells, cells permitting. As regards this clone: Its antigen is unknown.

Data came from immunoSEQ multiplex PCR; TCRdb stores just in-frame clones and leaves some out. In the table there are roughly 15,000 clones, about 81% of which are singletons. This clonotype originated in a human donor in good health. Sequencing input: CD4+ T cells from PBMCs, cultured in vitro. This chain links TRBV18 with TRBJ2-3; D remains unclear. CDR3 coding DNA: TGTGCCAGCTCATCACAGACCTACACAGATACGCAGTATTTT. Its protein product is CASSSQTYTDTQYF.